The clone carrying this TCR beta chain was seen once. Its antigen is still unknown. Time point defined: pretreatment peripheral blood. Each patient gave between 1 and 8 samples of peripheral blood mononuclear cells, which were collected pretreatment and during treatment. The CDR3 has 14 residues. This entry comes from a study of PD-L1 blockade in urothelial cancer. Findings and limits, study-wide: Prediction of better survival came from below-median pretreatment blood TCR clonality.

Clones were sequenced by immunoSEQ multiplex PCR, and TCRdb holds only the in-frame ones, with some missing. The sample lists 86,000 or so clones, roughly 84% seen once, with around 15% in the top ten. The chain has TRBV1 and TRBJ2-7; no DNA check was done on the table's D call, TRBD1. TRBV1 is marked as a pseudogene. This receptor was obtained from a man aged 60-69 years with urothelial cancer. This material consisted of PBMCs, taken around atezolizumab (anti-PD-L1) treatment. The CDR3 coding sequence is TGCACCAGCAGCCCTGGACAGTACCTACGCGGGCAGTACTTC. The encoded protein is CTSSPGQYLRGQYF.